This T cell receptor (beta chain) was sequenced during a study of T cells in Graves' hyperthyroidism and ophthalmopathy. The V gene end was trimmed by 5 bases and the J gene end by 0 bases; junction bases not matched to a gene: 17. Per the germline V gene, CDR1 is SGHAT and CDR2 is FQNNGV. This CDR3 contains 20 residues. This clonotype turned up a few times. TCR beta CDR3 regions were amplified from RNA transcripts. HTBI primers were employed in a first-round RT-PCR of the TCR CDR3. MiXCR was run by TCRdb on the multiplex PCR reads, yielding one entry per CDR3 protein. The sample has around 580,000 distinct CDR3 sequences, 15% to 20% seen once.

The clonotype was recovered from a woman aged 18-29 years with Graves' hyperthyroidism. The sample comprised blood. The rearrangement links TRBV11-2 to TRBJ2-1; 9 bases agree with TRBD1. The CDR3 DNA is TGTGCCAGCAGCCCTCGACAGGGGGTTCCCCCCGGGAGCTCCTACAATGAGCAGTTCTTC. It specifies CASSPRQGVPPGSSYNEQFF.